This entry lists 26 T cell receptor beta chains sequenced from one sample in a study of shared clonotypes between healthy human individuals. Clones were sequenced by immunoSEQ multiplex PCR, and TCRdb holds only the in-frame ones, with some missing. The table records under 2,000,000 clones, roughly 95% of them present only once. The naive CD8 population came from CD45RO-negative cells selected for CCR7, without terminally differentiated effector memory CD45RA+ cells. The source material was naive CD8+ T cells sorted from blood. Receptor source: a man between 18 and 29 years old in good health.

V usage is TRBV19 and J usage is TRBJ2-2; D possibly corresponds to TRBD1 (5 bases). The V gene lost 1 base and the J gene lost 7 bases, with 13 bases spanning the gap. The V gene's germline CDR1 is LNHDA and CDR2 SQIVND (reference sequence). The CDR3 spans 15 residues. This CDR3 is CASSIAPRGVGELFF. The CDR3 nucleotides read TGTGCCAGTAGTATAGCCCCTAGGGGCGTCGGGGAGCTGTTTTTT. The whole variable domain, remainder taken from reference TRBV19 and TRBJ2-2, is DGGITQSPKYLFRKEGQNVTLSCEQNLNHDAMYWYRQDPGQGLRLIYYSQIVNDFQKGDIAEGYSVSREKKESFPLTVTSAQKNPTAFYLCASSIAPRGVGELFFGEGSRLTVL.

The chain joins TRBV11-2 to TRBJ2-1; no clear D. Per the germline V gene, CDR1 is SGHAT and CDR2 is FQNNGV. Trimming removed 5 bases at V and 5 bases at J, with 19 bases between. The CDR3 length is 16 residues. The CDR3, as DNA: TGTGCCAGCAGCCCGGAAACCAGACTCAACGACAATGAGCAGTTCTTC. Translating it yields CASSPETRLNDNEQFF.

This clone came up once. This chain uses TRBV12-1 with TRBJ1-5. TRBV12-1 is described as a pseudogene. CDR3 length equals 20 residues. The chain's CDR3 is CASSFCMGEGRDVGNQPQHF. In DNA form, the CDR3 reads TGTGCCAGCAGCTTTTGTATGGGTGAGGGAAGGGACGTAGGCAATCAGCCCCAGCATTTT.

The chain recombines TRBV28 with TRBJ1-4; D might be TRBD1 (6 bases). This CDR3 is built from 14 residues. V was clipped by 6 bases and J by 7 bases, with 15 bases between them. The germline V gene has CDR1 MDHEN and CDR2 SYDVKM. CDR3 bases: TGTGCCAGCAGCCAAACAGGGTTTGTTGAAAAACTGTTTTTT. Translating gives CASSQTGFVEKLFF. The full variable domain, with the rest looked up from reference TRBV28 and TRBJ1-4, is DVKVTQSSRYLVKRTGEKVFLECVQDMDHENMFWYRQDPGLGLRLIYFSYDVKMKEKGDIPEGYSVSREKKERFSLILESASTNQTSMYLCASSQTGFVEKLFFGSGTQLSVL.

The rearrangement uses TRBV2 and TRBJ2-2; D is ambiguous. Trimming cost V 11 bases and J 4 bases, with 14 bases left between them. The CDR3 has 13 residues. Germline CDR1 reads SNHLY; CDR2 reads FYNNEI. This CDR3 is CAFLGSGTGELFF. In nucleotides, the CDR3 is TGTGCCTTTTTGGGGTCGGGCACCGGGGAGCTGTTTTTT.

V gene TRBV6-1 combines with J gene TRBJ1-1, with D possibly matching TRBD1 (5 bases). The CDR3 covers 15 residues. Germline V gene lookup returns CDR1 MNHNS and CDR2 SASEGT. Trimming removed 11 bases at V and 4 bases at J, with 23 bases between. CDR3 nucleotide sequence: TGTGCCGGATCTCCGTTTGGGGCTTGGGGCACTGAAGCTTTCTTT. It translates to CAGSPFGAWGTEAFF.

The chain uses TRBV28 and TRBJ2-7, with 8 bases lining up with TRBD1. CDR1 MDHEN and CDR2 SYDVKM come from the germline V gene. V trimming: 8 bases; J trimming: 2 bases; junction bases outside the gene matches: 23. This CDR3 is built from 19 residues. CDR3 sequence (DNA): TGTGCCAGCGGGGTCGGGTTTGTTTATGCAGACAGGGGAACCTACGAGCAGTACTTC. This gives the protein CASGVGFVYADRGTYEQYF.

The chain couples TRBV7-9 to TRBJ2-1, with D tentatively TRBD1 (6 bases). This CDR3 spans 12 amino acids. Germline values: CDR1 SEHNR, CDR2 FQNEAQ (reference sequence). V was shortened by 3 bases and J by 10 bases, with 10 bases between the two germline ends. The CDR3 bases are TGTGCCAGCAGCTTTGCAGGGGAAGAGCAGTTCTTC. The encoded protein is CASSFAGEEQFF.

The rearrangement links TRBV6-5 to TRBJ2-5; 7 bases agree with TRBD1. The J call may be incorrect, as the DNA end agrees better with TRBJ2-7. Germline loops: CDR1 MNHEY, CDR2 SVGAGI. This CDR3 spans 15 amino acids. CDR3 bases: TGTGCCAGCAGCACTACGGGACAGCTTACCTACGAGCAGTACTTC. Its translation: CASSTTGQLTYEQYF.

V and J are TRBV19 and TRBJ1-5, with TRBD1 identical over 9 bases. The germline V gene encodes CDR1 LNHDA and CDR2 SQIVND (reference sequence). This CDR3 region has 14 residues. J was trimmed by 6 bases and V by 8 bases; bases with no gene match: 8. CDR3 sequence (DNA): TGTGCCAGTCAGGAACAGGGGGCAAGTCAGCCCCAGCATTTT. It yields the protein CASQEQGASQPQHF. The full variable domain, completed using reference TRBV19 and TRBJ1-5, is DGGITQSPKYLFRKEGQNVTLSCEQNLNHDAMYWYRQDPGQGLRLIYYSQIVNDFQKGDIAEGYSVSREKKESFPLTVTSAQKNPTAFYLCASQEQGASQPQHFGDGTRLSIL.

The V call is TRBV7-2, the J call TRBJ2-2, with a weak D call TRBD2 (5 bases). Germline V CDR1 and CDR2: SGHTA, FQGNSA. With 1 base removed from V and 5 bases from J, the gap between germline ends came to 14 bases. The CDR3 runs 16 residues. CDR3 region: CASSLGTLMGTGELFF. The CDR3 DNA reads TGTGCCAGCAGCTTAGGGACTCTCATGGGGACCGGGGAGCTGTTTTTT. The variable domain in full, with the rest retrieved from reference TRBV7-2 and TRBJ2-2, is GAGVSQSPSNKVTEKGKDVELRCDPISGHTALYWYRQSLGQGLEFLIYFQGNSAPDKSGLPSDRFSAERTGGSVSTLTIQRTQQEDSAVYLCASSLGTLMGTGELFFGEGSRLTVL.

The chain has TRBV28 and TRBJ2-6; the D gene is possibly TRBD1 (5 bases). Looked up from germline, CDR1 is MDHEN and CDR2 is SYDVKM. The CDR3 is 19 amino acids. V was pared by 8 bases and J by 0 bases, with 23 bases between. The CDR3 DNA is TGTGCCAGCGGACCCAGGCCACAGGTCCCCCTCTCTGGGGCCAACGTCCTGACTTTC. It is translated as CASGPRPQVPLSGANVLTF. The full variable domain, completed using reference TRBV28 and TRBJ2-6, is DVKVTQSSRYLVKRTGEKVFLECVQDMDHENMFWYRQDPGLGLRLIYFSYDVKMKEKGDIPEGYSVSREKKERFSLILESASTNQTSMYLCASGPRPQVPLSGANVLTFGAGSRLTVL.

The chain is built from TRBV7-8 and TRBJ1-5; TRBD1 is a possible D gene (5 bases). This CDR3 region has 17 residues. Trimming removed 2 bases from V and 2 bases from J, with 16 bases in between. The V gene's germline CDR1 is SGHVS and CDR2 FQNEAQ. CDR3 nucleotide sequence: TGTGCCAGCAGCTTACCGGCAGGGTCAGGCGGCAATCAGCCCCAGCATTTT. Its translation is CASSLPAGSGGNQPQHF.

The CDR3 here is CASSGGPESEQYF. CDR3 bases: TGTGCCAGCAGCGGAGGGCCGGAATCCGAGCAGTACTTC. J is TRBJ2-7 and V is TRBV9; D perhaps matches TRBD2 (5 bases). The CDR3 totals 13 residues. Deletions cut 3 bases from V and 6 bases from J, with 13 bases between. Germline V gene lookup returns CDR1 SGDLS and CDR2 YYNGEE.

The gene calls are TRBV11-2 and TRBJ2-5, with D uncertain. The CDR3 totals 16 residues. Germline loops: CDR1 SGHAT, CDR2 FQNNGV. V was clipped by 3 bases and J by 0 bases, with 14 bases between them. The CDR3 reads CASSLIGQAYQETQYF. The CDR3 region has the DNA TGTGCCAGCAGCTTGATAGGTCAGGCGTACCAAGAGACCCAGTACTTC.

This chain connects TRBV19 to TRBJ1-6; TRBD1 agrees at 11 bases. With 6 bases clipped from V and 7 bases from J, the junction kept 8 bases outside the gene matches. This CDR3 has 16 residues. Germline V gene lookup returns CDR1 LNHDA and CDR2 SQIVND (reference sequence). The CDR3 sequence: CASSPGTGGKNSPLHF. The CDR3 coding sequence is TGTGCCAGTAGCCCCGGGACAGGGGGTAAAAATTCACCCCTCCACTTT.

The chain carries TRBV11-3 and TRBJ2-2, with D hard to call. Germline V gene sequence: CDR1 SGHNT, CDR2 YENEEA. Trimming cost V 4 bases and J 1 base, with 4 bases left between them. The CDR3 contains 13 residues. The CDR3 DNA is TGTGCCAGCAGCTCGAAGAACACCGGGGAGCTGTTTTTT. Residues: CASSSKNTGELFF.

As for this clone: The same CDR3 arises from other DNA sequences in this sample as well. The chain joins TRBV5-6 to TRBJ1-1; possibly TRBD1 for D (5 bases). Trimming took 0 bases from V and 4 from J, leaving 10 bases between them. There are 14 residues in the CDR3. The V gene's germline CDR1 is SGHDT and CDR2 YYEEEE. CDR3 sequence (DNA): TGTGCCAGCAGCTTGGGTGCTGGGGGCACTGAAGCTTTCTTT. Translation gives CASSLGAGGTEAFF.

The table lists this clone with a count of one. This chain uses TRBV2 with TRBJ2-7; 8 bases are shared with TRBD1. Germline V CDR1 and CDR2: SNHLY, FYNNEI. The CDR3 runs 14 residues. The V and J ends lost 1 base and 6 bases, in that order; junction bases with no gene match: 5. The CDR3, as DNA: TGTGCCAGCAGTGAAGGCAGGGGGCCCCGCGAGCAGTACTTC. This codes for CASSEGRGPREQYF. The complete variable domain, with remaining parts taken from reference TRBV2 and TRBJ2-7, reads EPEVTQTPSHQVTQMGQEVILRCVPISNHLYFYWYRQILGQKVEFLVSFYNNEISEKSEIFDDQFSVERPDGSNFTLKIRSTKLEDSAMYFCASSEGRGPREQYFGPGTRLTVT.

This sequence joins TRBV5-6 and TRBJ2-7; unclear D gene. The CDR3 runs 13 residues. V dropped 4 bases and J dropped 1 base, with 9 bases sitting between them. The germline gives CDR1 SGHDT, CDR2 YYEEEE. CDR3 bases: TGTGCCAGCAGCGCAACAGTTTCCTACGAGCAGTACTTC. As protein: CASSATVSYEQYF. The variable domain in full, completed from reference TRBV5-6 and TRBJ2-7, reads DAGVTQSPTHLIKTRGQQVTLRCSPKSGHDTVSWYQQALGQGPQFIFQYYEEEERQRGNFPDRFSGHQFPNYSSELNVNALLLGDSALYLCASSATVSYEQYFGPGTRLTVT.

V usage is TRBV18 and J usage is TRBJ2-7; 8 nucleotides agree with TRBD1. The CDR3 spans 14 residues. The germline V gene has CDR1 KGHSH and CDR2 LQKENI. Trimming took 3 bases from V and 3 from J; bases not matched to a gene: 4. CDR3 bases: TGTGCCAGCTCACCTCTAGGACAGGGCTACGAGCAGTACTTC. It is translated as CASSPLGQGYEQYF.

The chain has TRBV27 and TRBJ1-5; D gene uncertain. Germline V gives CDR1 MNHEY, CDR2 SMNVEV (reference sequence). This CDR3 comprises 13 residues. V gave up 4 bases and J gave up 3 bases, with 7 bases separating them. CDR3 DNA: TGTGCCAGCAGTTACGGGTACAATCAGCCCCAGCATTTT. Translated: CASSYGYNQPQHF.

This chain's CDR3 is CAWHSGGLNEQFF. CDR3 DNA: TGTGCCTGGCATAGCGGGGGACTCAATGAGCAGTTCTTC. The rearrangement uses TRBV30 and TRBJ2-1, with 9 bases lining up with TRBD2. Looked up from germline, CDR1 is GTSNPN and CDR2 is SVGIG (reference sequence). The CDR3 runs 13 residues. Germline trimming cut 5 bases from V and 6 bases from J; bases unmatched to any gene: 5.

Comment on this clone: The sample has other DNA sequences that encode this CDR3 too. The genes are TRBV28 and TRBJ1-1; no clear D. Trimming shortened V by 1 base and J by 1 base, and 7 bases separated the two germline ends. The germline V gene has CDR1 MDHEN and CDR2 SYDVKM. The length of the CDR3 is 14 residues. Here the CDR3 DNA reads TGTGCCAGCAGTTTATCAGGAACGAACACTGAAGCTTTCTTT. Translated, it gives CASSLSGTNTEAFF. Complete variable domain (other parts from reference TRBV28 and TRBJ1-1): DVKVTQSSRYLVKRTGEKVFLECVQDMDHENMFWYRQDPGLGLRLIYFSYDVKMKEKGDIPEGYSVSREKKERFSLILESASTNQTSMYLCASSLSGTNTEAFFGQGTRLTVV.

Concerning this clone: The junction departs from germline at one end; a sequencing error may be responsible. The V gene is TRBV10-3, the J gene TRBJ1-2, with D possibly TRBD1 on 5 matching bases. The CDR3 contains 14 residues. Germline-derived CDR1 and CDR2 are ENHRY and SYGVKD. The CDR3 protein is CAISDGGGDYDYTF. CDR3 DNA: TGTGCCATCAGTGATGGGGGAGGAGATTATGACTACACCTTC.

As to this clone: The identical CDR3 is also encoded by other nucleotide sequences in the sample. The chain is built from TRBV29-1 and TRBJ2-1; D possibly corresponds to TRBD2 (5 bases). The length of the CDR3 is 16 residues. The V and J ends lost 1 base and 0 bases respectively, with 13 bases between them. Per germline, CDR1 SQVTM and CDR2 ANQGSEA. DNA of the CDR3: TGCAGCGTTGAAGGGCTAGCCGGTAGCTCCTACAATGAGCAGTTCTTC. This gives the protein CSVEGLAGSSYNEQFF.